This T cell receptor (beta chain) was identified during a study of beta chain features in type 1 diabetes. Study details: Across every sample, about 110 million sorted cells were examined in total.

About this clone: Antigen: not known.

Investigators reverse transcribed all isolated RNA, so they sequenced expressed TCRB transcripts. Clones were read by immunoSEQ multiplex PCR, and TCRdb kept only the in-frame ones, dropping some. The sample lists 300,000 to 350,000 clones, 9.3% occurring once. Study observations and caveats: Type 1 diabetes patients showed a moderate but significant shortening of TCRB CDR3s in all four CD4+ subsets.

Trimming took 0 bases from V and 8 from J, leaving 13 bases between them. The length of the CDR3 is 14 residues. The germline CDR1 and CDR2 sequences are MRHNA and SNTAGT. The J gene is TRBJ1-2, the V gene TRBV6-4, with D perhaps matching TRBD1 (5 bases). This clonotype was sampled from a man under 40 with type 1 diabetes. Sequenced: central memory CD4+ T cells from blood. The CDR3 bases are TGTGCCAGCAGTGACTCTCGGAGGGGAAACGGCTACACCTTC. Translated, it gives CASSDSRRGNGYTF.